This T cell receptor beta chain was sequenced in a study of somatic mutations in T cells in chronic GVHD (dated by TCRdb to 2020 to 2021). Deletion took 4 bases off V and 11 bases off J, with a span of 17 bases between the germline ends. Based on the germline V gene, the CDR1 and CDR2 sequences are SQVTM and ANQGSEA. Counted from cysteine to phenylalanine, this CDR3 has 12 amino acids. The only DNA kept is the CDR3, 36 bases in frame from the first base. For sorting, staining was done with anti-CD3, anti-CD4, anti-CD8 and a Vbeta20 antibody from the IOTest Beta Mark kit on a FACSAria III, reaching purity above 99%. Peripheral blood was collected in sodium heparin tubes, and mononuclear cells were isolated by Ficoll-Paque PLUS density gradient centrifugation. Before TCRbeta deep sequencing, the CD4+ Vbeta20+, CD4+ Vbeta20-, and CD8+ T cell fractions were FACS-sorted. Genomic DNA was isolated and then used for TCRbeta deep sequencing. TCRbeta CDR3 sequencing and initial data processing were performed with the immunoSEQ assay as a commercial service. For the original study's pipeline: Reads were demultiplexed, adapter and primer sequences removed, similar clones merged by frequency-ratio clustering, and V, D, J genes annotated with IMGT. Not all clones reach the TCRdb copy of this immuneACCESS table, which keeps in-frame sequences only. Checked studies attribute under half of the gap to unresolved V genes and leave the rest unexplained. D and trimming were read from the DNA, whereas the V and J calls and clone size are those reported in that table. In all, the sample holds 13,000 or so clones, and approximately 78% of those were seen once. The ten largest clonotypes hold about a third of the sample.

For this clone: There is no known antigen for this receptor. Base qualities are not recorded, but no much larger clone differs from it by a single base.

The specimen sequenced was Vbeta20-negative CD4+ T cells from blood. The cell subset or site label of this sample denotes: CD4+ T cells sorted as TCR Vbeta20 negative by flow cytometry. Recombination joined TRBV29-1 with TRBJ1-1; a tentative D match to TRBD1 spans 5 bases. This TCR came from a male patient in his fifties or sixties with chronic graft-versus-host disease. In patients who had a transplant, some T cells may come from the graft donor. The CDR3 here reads CSVGPGPRGAFF. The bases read TGCAGCGTTGGTCCGGGCCCCCGGGGGGCTTTCTTT.